This T cell receptor (beta chain) was sequenced in a study of blood T cell dynamics during melanoma immunotherapy. Study results and caveats: Immune-effector CD8+ cells best matched cell-free DNA CDR3 sequences and were most clonal.

Trimming took 1 base from V and 7 from J, leaving 5 bases between them. Germline V gene sequence: CDR1 MGHRA, CDR2 YSYEKL. This CDR3 has 11 residues. Documented time point: week 3, after first cycle of checkpoint inhibitor. Apart from a couple of fast progressors, RECIST 1.1 response was judged 12 weeks post-infusion. Patients with prior systemic cancer treatment, concomitant immunosuppressants, or other active malignancies were excluded. Clones were sequenced by immunoSEQ multiplex PCR, and TCRdb holds only the in-frame ones, with some missing. The table shows about 16,000 clones, with roughly 93% occurring only once. Remarks on this clone: Its antigen is currently unknown.

The receptor's source is a human donor with melanoma. The source was effector memory CD8+ T cells from blood, collected from a patient treated with checkpoint blockade. This rearrangement joins TRBV4-1 to TRBJ2-7; D is unclear. CDR3 residues: CASSQGKEQYF. The CDR3 nucleotides read TGCGCCAGCAGCCAAGGAAAGGAGCAGTACTTC.